This paragraph reports one T cell receptor beta chain. V dropped 4 bases and J dropped 2; count of bases not matched to a gene: 1. Germline loops: CDR1 MNHNS, CDR2 SASEGT. The CDR3 is 16 residues long. This entry comes from a study of blood T cell repertoires in COVID-19. As for the study in general: In each case, the material was cDNA or gDNA derived from T cells, B-cell-depleted T cells, or PBMCs.

Repertoires were generated with immunoSEQ multiplex PCR, while TCRdb's copy carries only in-frame clones and drops some. The sample has 87,000 or so clones, about 85% seen once. The sample taken for sequencing was peripheral blood. The clonotype comes from a woman in her fifties or sixties with active or convalescent COVID-19. This sequence joins TRBV6-1 and TRBJ1-6, with TRBD1 identical over 11 bases. This CDR3 is CASSGTGGAYNSPLHF. CDR3 sequence (DNA): TGTGCCAGCAGTGGGACAGGGGGCGCCTATAATTCACCCCTCCACTTT.